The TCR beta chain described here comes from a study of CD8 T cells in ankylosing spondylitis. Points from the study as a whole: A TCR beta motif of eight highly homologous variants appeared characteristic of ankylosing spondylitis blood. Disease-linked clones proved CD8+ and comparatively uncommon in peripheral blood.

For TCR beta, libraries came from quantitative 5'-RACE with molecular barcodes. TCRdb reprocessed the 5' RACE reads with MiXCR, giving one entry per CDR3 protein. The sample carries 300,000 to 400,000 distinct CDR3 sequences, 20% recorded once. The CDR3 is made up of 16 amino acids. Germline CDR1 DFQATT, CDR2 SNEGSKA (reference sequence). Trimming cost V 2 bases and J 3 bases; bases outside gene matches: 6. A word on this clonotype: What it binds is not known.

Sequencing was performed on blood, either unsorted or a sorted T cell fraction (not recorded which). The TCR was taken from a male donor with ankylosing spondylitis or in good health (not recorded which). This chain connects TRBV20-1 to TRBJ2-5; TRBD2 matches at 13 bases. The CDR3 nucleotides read TGCAGTGCTAGACGACTAGCGGGGGGTCGCAAAGAGACCCAGTACTTC. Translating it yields CSARRLAGGRKETQYF.